A selection of T cell receptor beta chains follows, all from one sample in a study of OX40 agonist ivuxolimab in advanced cancers. The protocol was immunoSEQ multiplex PCR, while the TCRdb copy is restricted to in-frame clones and leaves out a portion. Counted here are fewer than 20,000 clones, approximately 80% occurring once; the ten biggest clones make up 9.5% to 15%. The specimen comprised CD4+ or CD8+ T cells sorted from blood, sampled in a trial of the OX40 agonist ivuxolimab. These receptors were collected from an adult with an advanced solid tumor such as melanoma, head and neck, liver or kidney cancer. Each CDR3 is given with its conserved first and last residue. Fields, in order: CDR3 length, V gene, J gene, D gene, clone size, CDR3 protein, CDR3 DNA. A D gene is named only where the DNA matches it firmly. Clone sizes are given selectively: once, few, many, or a class where the clone is expanded.

14	TRBV7-9	TRBJ2-5	TRBD1	-	CASSFSQGEETQYF	TGTGCCAGCAGCTTCTCCCAGGGGGAAGAGACCCAGTACTTC
13	TRBV25-1	TRBJ1-1	-	-	CASQTPGNTEAFF	TGTGCCAGCCAAACTCCGGGGAACACTGAAGCTTTCTTT
13	TRBV4-1	TRBJ2-7	-	-	CASSQGVRYEQYF	TGCGCCAGCAGCCAAGGGGTCCGCTACGAGCAGTACTTC
15	TRBV9	TRBJ2-1	TRBD1	-	CASSVWTGGSNEQFF	TGTGCCAGCAGCGTCTGGACAGGGGGCTCCAATGAGCAGTTCTTC
16	TRBV4-2	TRBJ2-2	TRBD2	-	CASSLVGGSNTGELFF	TGTGCCAGCAGCTTAGTCGGGGGGTCGAACACCGGGGAGCTGTTTTTT
12	TRBV28	TRBJ2-7	-	-	CASTADGYEQYF	TGTGCCAGCACCGCGGATGGCTACGAGCAGTACTTC
13	TRBV6-5	TRBJ2-2	-	-	CASSTANTGELFF	TGTGCCAGCAGCACAGCGAACACCGGGGAGCTGTTTTTT
17	TRBV4-1	TRBJ2-1	-	-	CASSQGFGRGRYNEQFF	TGCGCCAGCAGCCAAGGGTTTGGACGGGGGCGTTACAATGAGCAGTTCTTC
15	TRBV27	TRBJ2-1	TRBD1	-	CATNLDRGNGNEQFF	TGTGCCACCAACCTCGACAGGGGAAACGGCAATGAGCAGTTCTTC
15	TRBV5-6	TRBJ2-1	TRBD2	-	CASSLEAGAFNEQFF	TGTGCCAGCAGCTTGGAAGCGGGGGCCTTCAATGAGCAGTTCTTC
13	TRBV27	TRBJ2-7	-	-	CASSLGGVYEQYF	TGTGCCAGCAGTTTAGGCGGGGTCTACGAGCAGTACTTC
13	TRBV19	TRBJ2-2	-	-	CASRASNTGELFF	TGTGCCAGTAGGGCCAGTAACACCGGGGAGCTGTTTTTT
12	TRBV7-9	TRBJ1-2	-	-	CASSPEEGGYTF	TGTGCCAGCAGCCCAGAGGAGGGTGGCTACACCTTC
14	TRBV19	TRBJ2-2	TRBD1	once	CASADRGNTGELFF	TGTGCCAGTGCGGACAGGGGGAACACCGGGGAGCTGTTTTTT
14	TRBV5-4	TRBJ1-2	TRBD1	once	CASRGTGGAYGYTF	TGTGCCAGCAGGGGGACAGGGGGCGCCTATGGCTACACCTTC
14	TRBV11-2	TRBJ2-7	TRBD1	-	CASSFTGASYEQYF	TGTGCCAGCAGCTTTACAGGGGCCAGCTACGAGCAGTACTTC
14	TRBV6-5	TRBJ1-2	-	-	CASSFAQSNYGYTF	TGTGCCAGCAGTTTCGCGCAGTCTAACTATGGCTACACCTTC
18	TRBV19	TRBJ1-2	-	once	CASSIDPGRPRFGYGYTF	TGTGCCAGTAGTATAGATCCCGGACGGCCTCGGTTTGGCTATGGCTACACCTTC
12	TRBV6-5	TRBJ1-2	-	few	CASGGGTLEFTF	TGTGCCAGCGGGGGGGGGACACTCGAATTCACCTTC
15	TRBV27	TRBJ2-1	-	-	CASSLYETLNNEQFF	TGTGCCAGCAGTTTATACGAGACCCTAAACAATGAGCAGTTCTTC
16	TRBV7-9	TRBJ2-1	TRBD1	-	CASSLAQGGPYNEQFF	TGTGCCAGCAGCTTAGCGCAAGGGGGCCCCTACAATGAGCAGTTCTTC
14	TRBV9	TRBJ2-7	-	-	CASSVGGRGYEQYF	TGTGCCAGCAGCGTAGGGGGCCGAGGTTACGAGCAGTACTTC
15	TRBV4-3	TRBJ1-5	-	-	CASSLSGYSNQPQHF	TGCGCCAGCAGCCTATCAGGTTATAGCAATCAGCCCCAGCATTTT
16	TRBV4-3	TRBJ2-3	-	-	CASSQVPGAPWDTQYF	TGCGCCAGCAGCCAAGTCCCGGGGGCGCCCTGGGATACGCAGTATTTT
15	TRBV7-9	TRBJ2-5	-	once	CASSQGPGRQVDQYF	TGTGCCAGCAGCCAGGGACCGGGCCGCCAGGTGGACCAGTACTTC
12	TRBV7-9	TRBJ1-2	-	once	CASSLGEGGYTF	TGTGCCAGCAGCTTAGGGGAGGGCGGCTACACCTTC
15	TRBV4-1	TRBJ1-2	-	-	CASSRTDGTNYGYTF	TGTGCCAGCAGCCGGACAGACGGTACTAACTATGGCTACACCTTC
16	TRBV4-3	TRBJ1-4	TRBD1	-	CASSQNQGTGNEKLFF	TGCGCCAGCAGCCAAAACCAAGGGACAGGGAATGAAAAACTGTTTTTT
15	TRBV5-1	TRBJ1-2	TRBD1	-	CASSLIAGGDYGYTF	TGCGCCAGCAGCTTGATCGCAGGGGGGGACTATGGCTACACCTTC
12	TRBV5-3	TRBJ1-1	-	-	CASSLSAVEAFF	TGTGCCAGCAGCCTATCAGCCGTCGAAGCTTTCTTT
17	TRBV13	TRBJ1-1	-	few	CASSSGTLDGPGTEAFF	TGTGCCAGCAGCTCCGGAACTCTAGACGGGCCGGGGACTGAAGCTTTCTTT
17	TRBV5-4	TRBJ2-3	TRBD2	once	CASSILWTSGGEDTQYF	TGTGCCAGCAGCATACTATGGACTAGCGGGGGGGAGGATACGCAGTATTTT
16	TRBV4-1	TRBJ2-3	TRBD2	-	CASSPSGSTSGDTQYF	TGCGCCAGCAGCCCTAGCGGGTCAACCTCGGGAGATACGCAGTATTTT
18	TRBV4-3	TRBJ2-2	-	-	CASSQDRSQGVFSGELFF	TGCGCCAGCAGCCAAGATCGTAGCCAGGGTGTATTTTCCGGGGAGCTGTTTTTT
11	TRBV6-6	TRBJ1-2	TRBD1	-	CASNHRGGYTF	TGTGCCAGCAACCACAGGGGAGGCTACACCTTC
14	TRBV6-6	TRBJ1-1	TRBD1	-	CASSPDRGWTEAFF	TGTGCCAGCAGCCCCGACAGGGGTTGGACTGAAGCTTTCTTT
17	TRBV9	TRBJ2-2	TRBD2	once	CASSVTTSGVNTGELFF	TGTGCCAGCAGCGTAACGACTAGCGGGGTAAACACCGGGGAGCTGTTTTTT
15	TRBV4-2	TRBJ2-7	TRBD1	-	CASSQLDRGDYEQYF	TGTGCCAGCAGCCAGCTGGACAGGGGAGACTACGAGCAGTACTTC
20	TRBV15	TRBJ2-6	-	-	CATSRDRSRSLETGANVLTF	TGTGCCACCAGCAGAGATCGTTCGAGATCTTTAGAAACTGGGGCCAACGTCCTGACTTTC